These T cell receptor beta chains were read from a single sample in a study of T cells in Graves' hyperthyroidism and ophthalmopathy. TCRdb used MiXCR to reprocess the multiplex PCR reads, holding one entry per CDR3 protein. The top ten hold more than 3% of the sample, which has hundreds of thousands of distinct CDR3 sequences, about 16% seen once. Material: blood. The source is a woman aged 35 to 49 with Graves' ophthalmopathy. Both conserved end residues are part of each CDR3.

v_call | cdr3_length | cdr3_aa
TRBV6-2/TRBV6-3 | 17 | CASSYSATSGSYNEQFF
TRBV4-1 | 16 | CASSQDLTPGGREQYF
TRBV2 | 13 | CASNGQGVGIQYF
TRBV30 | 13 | CAWSASSNQPQHF
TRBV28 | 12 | CATLTPYNEQFF
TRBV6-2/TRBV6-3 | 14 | CASSAPGLALPPYF
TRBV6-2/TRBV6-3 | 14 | CASRETGRNTEAFF
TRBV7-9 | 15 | CASSKDGVSGNTTYF
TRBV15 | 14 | CATSRGGTRGEQYF
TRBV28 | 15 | CASNIGTSPYNEQFF
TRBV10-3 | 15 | CAISDFAGGKETQYF
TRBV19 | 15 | CASNDVLGTDYGYTF
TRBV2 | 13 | CASSEGGYQPQHF
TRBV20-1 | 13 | CSARGAGDQPQHF